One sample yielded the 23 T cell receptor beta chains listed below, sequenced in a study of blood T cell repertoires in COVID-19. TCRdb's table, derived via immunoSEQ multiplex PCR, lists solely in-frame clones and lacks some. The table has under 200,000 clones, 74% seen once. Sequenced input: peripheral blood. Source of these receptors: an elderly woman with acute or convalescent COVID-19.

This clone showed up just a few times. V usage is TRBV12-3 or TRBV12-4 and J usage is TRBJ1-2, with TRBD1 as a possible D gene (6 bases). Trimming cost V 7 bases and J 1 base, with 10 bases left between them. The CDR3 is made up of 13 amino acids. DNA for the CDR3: TGTGCCAGCACTGAAGGGGGTAACTATGGCTACACCTTC. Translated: CASTEGGNYGYTF.

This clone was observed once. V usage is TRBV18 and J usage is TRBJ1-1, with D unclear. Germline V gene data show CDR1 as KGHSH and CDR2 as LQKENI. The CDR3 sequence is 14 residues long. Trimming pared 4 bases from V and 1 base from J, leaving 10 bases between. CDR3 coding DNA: TGTGCCAGCTCACAGGGCGGGGAGAACACTGAAGCTTTCTTT. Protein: CASSQGGENTEAFF.

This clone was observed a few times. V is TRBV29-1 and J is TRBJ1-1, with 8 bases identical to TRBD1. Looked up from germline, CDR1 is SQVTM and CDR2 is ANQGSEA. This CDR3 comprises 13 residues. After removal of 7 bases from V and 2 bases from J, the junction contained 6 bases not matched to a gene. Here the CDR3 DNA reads TGCAGCGCCCCCGGACAGGGAAACACTGAAGCTTTCTTT. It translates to CSAPGQGNTEAFF.

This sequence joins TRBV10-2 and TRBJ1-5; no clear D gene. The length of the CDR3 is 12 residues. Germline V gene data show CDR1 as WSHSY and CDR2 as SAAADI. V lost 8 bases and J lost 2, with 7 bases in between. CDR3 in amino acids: CASGTGNQPQHF. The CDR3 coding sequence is TGCGCCAGCGGCACAGGCAATCAGCCCCAGCATTTT.

CDR3 nucleotide sequence: TGTGCCAGCAGTTACTCGGGGCTTGGGCTCGGAGCTTTCTTT. Protein product: CASSYSGLGLGAFF. V and J are TRBV6-2 or TRBV6-3 and TRBJ1-1, with a tentative D call TRBD1 (5 bases). Trimming took 0 bases from V and 10 from J, leaving 15 bases between them. The CDR3 covers 14 residues. Germline CDR1 and CDR2: MNHEY and SVGEGT.

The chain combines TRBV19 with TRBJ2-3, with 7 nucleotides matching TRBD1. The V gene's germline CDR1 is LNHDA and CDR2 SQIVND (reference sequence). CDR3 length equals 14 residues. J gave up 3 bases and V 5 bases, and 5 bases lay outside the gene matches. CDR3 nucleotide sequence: TGTGCCAGTAGTGGGGGACAGTTTACAGATACGCAGTATTTT. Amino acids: CASSGGQFTDTQYF.

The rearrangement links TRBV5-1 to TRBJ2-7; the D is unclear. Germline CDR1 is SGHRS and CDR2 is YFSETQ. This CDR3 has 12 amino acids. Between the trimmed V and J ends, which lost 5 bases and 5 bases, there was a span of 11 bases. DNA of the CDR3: TGCGCCAGCAGACCTAACTTAGACGAGCAGTACTTC. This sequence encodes CASRPNLDEQYF.

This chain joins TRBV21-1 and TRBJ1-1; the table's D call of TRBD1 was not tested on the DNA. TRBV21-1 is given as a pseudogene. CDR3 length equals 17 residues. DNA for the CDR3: TGTGCCAGCAGCAGGGGAGGGACAGGGAGGTTTGGCACTGAAGCTTTCTTT. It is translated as CASSRGGTGRFGTEAFF.

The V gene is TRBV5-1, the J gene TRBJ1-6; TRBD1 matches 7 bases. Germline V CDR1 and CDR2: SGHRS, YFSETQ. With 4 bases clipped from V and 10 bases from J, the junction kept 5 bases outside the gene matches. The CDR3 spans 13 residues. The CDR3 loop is CASSPTGESPLHF. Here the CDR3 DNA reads TGCGCCAGCAGCCCCACAGGGGAATCACCCCTCCACTTT.

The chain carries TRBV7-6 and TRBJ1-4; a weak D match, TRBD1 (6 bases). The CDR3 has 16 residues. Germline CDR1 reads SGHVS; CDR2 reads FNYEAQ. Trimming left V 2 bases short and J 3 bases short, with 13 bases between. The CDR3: CASSLNGGLSNEKLFF. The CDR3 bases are TGTGCCAGCAGCTTAAACGGGGGGCTCTCTAATGAAAAACTGTTTTTT.

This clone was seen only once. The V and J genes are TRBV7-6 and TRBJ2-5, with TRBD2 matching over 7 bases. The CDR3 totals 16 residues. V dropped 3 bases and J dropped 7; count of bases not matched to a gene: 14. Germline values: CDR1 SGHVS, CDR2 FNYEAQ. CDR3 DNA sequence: TGTGCCAGCAGCTTGCCTGCTAGCGGCACGGGGGGGACCCAGTACTTC. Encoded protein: CASSLPASGTGGTQYF.

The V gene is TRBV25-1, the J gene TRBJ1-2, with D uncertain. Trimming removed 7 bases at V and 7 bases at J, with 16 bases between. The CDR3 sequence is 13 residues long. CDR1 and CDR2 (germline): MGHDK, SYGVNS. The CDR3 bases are TGTGCCAGCAACCTGGACGGGAATGCTGGCTACACCTTC. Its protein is CASNLDGNAGYTF.

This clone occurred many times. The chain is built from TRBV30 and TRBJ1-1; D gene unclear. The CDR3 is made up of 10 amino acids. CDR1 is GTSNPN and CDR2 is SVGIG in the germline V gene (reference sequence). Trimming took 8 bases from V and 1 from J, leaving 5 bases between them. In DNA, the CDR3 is TGTGCCCTCTGGAACACTGAAGCTTTCTTT. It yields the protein CALWNTEAFF.

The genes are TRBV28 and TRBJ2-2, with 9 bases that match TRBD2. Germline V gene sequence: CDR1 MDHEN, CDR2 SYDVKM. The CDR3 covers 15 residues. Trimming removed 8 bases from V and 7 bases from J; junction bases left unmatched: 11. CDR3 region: CASFPSGLASGELFF. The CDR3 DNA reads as TGTGCCAGCTTTCCTTCGGGACTAGCAAGCGGGGAGCTGTTTTTT.

The CDR3 spells CASSFGGARGYTF. CDR3 nucleotide sequence: TGTGCCAGCAGTTTTGGCGGGGCGCGTGGCTACACCTTC. The J gene is TRBJ1-2, the V gene TRBV28; tentatively, D is TRBD1 (5 bases). Between the trimmed V and J ends, which lost 3 bases and 7 bases, there was a span of 12 bases. CDR1 and CDR2 from the germline V gene are MDHEN and SYDVKM. There are 13 residues in the CDR3.

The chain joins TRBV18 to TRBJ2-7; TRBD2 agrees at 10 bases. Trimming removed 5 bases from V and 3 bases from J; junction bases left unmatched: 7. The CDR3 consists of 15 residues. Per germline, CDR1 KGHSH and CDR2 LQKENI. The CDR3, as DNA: TGTGCCAGCTCATTATCTAGCGGGAGTCTCTACGAGCAGTACTTC. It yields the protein CASSLSSGSLYEQYF.

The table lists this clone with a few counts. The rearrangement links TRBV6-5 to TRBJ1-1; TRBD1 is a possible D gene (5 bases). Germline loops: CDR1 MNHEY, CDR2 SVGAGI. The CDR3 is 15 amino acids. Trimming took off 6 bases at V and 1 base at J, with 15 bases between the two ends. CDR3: CASSQQGAANTEAFF. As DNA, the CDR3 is TGTGCCAGCAGCCAACAAGGGGCCGCGAACACTGAAGCTTTCTTT.

The CDR3 reads CASSLDPGRNTIYF. The CDR3 bases are TGTGCCAGCAGCTTAGATCCAGGGAGAAACACCATATATTTT. This sequence joins TRBV7-2 and TRBJ1-3, with a tentative D call TRBD1 (5 bases). V was trimmed by 1 base and J by 5 bases, leaving 9 bases between them. Germline CDR1 SGHTA, CDR2 FQGNSA. CDR3 length equals 14 residues.

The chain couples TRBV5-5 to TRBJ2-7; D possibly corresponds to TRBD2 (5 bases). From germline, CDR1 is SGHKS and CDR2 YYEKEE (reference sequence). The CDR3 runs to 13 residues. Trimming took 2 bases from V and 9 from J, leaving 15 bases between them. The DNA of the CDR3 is TGTGCCAGCAGCTTTGAACCTAGAGAGGGGCAGTACTTC. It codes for CASSFEPREGQYF.

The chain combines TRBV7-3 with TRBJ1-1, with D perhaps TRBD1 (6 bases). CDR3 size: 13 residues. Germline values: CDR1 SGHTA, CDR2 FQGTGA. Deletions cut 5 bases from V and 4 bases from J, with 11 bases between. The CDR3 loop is CASSNREGTEAFF. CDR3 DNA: TGTGCCAGCAGCAACAGGGAGGGCACTGAAGCTTTCTTT.

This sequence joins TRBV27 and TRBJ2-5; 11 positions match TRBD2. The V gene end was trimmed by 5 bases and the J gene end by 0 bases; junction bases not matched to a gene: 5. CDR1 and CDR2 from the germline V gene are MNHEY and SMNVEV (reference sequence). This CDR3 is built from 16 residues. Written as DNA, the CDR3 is TGTGCCAGCAGTCCCCGGACTAGCGGGTACCAAGAGACCCAGTACTTC. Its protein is CASSPRTSGYQETQYF.

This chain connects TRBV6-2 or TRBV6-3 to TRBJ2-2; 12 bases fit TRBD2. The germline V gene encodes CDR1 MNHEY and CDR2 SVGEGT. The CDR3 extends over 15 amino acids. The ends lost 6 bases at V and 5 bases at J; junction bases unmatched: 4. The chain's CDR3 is CASSFTSGGTGELFF. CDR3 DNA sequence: TGTGCCAGCAGCTTCACTAGCGGGGGGACCGGGGAGCTGTTTTTT.

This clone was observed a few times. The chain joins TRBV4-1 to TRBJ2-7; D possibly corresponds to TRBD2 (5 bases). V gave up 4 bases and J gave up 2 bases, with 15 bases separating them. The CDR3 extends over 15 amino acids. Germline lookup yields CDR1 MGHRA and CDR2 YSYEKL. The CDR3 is CASSPRELGTYEQYF. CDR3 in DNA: TGCGCCAGCAGCCCGAGAGAACTCGGGACCTACGAGCAGTACTTC.